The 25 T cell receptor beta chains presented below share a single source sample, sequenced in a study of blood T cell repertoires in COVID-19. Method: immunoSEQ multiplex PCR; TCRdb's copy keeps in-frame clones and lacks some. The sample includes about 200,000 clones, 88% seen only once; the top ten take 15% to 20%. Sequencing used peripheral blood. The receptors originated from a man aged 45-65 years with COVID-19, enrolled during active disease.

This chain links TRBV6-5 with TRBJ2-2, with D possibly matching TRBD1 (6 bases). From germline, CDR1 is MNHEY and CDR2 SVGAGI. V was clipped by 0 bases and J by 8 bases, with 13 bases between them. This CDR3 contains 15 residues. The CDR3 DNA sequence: TGTGCCAGCAGTTACTCGAGGCAGGGGTGGGGGGAGCTGTTTTTT. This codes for CASSYSRQGWGELFF.

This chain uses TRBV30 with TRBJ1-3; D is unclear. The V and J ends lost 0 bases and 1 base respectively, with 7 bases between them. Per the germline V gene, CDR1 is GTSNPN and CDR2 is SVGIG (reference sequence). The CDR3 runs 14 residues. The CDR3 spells CAWSVDTSGNTIYF. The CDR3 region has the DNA TGTGCCTGGAGTGTCGACACGTCTGGAAACACCATATATTTT.

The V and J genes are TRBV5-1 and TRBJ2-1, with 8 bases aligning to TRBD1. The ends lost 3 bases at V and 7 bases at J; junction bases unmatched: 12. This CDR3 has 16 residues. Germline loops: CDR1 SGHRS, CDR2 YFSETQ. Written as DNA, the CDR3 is TGCGCCAGCAGCTCGGGGCCCGGGACAGGTGGGAATGAGCAGTTCTTC. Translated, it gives CASSSGPGTGGNEQFF.

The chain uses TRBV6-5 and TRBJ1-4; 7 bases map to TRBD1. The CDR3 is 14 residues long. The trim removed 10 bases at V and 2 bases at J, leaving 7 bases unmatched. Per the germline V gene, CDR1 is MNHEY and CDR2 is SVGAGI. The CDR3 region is CATGKQGTNEKLFF. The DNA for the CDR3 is TGTGCCACCGGTAAACAGGGGACTAATGAAAAACTGTTTTTT.

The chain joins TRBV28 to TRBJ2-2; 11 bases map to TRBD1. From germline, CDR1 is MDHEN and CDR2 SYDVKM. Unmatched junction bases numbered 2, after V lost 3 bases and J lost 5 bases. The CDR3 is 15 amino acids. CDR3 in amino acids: CASSFGQGATGELFF. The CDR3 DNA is TGTGCCAGCAGTTTTGGACAGGGGGCAACCGGGGAGCTGTTTTTT. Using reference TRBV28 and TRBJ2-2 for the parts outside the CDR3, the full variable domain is DVKVTQSSRYLVKRTGEKVFLECVQDMDHENMFWYRQDPGLGLRLIYFSYDVKMKEKGDIPEGYSVSREKKERFSLILESASTNQTSMYLCASSFGQGATGELFFGEGSRLTVL.

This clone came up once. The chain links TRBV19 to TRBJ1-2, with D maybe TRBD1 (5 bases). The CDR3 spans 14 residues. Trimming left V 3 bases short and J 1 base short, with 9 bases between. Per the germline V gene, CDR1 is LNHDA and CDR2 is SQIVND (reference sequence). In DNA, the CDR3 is TGTGCCAGTAGTATCCCCCAGGGTAACTATGGCTACACCTTC. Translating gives CASSIPQGNYGYTF.

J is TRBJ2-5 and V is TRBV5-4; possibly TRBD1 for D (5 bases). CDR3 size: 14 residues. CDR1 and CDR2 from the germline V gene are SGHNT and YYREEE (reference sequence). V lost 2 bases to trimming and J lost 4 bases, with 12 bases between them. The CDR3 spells CASSLSGLLETQYF. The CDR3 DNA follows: TGTGCCAGCAGCTTATCAGGGTTGCTAGAGACCCAGTACTTC.

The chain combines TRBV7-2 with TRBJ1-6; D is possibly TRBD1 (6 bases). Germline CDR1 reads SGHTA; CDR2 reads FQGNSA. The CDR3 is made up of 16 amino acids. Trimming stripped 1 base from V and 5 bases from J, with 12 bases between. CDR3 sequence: CASSLEGGGNNSPLHF. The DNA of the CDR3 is TGTGCCAGCAGCTTAGAAGGGGGTGGGAATAATTCACCCCTCCACTTT.

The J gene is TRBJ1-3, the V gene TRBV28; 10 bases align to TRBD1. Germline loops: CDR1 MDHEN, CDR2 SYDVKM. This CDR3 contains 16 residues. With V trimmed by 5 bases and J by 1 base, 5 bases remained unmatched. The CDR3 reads CASSPGQGISGNTIYF. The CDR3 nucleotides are TGTGCCAGCAGTCCGGGACAGGGGATTTCTGGAAACACCATATATTTT.

CDR3 in amino acids: CASSDRGRNTEAFF. The CDR3 DNA reads as TGTGCCAGCAGTGACAGAGGCAGGAACACTGAAGCTTTCTTT. The chain combines TRBV6-1 with TRBJ1-1; D is unresolved. V lost 3 bases, J lost 1 base, and 9 bases lay in between. The CDR3 runs to 14 residues. Germline CDR1 and CDR2: MNHNS and SASEGT.

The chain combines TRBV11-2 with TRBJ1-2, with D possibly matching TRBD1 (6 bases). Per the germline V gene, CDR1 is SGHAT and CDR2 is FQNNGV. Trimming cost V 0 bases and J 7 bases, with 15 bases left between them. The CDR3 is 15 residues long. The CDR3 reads CASSLEAGATSGYTF. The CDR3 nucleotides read TGTGCCAGCAGCTTAGAAGCAGGGGCAACGAGTGGCTACACCTTC.

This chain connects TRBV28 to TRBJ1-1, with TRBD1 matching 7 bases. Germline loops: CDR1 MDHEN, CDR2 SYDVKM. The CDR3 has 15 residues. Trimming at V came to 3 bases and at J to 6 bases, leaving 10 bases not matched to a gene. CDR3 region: CASSLGQSNGAEAFF. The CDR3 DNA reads TGTGCCAGCAGTTTGGGACAGAGTAATGGGGCTGAAGCTTTCTTT.

CDR3 loop: CASSEPLDILGSDEQYF. DNA of the CDR3: TGTGCCAGCAGTGAACCTCTGGACATTCTGGGGTCGGACGAGCAGTACTTC. V gene TRBV2 combines with J gene TRBJ2-7; TRBD1 might be the D (5 bases). CDR3 size: 17 residues. Between the trimmed V and J ends, which lost 2 bases and 5 bases, there was a span of 22 bases. CDR1 is SNHLY, CDR2 FYNNEI, per germline. Full variable domain (missing parts from reference TRBV2 and TRBJ2-7): EPEVTQTPSHQVTQMGQEVILRCVPISNHLYFYWYRQILGQKVEFLVSFYNNEISEKSEIFDDQFSVERPDGSNFTLKIRSTKLEDSAMYFCASSEPLDILGSDEQYFGPGTRLTVT.

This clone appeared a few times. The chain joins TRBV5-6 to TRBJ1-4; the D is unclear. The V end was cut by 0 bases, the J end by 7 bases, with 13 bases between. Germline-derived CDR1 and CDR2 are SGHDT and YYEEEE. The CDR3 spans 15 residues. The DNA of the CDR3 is TGTGCCAGCAGCTTGGGAGGGTCATTCAGTGAAAAACTGTTTTTT. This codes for CASSLGGSFSEKLFF.

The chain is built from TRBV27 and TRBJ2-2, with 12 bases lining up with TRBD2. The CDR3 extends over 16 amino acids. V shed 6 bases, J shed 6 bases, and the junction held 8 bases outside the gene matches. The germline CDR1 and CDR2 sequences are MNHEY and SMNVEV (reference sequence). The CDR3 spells CASRGGLAGLAGELFF. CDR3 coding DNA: TGTGCCAGCAGGGGAGGACTAGCGGGGCTTGCCGGGGAGCTGTTTTTT.

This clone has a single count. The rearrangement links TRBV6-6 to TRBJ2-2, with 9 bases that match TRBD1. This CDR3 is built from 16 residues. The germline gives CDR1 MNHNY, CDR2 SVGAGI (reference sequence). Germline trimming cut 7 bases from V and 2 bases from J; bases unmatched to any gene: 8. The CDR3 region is CASTPGQGTNTGELFF. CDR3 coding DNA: TGTGCCAGCACTCCCGGACAGGGGACCAACACCGGGGAGCTGTTTTTT.

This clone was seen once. This CDR3 reads CASSLGAGGLNTQYF. The DNA of the CDR3 is TGTGCCAGCAGCTTGGGGGCAGGGGGCTTAAATACGCAGTATTTT. The chain recombines TRBV5-5 with TRBJ2-3; the match to TRBD1 covers 8 bases. J gave up 7 bases and V 0 bases, and 7 bases lay outside the gene matches. Germline CDR1 is SGHKS and CDR2 is YYEKEE (reference sequence). The CDR3 has 15 residues. Supplemented by reference TRBV5-5 and TRBJ2-3, the full variable domain reads DAGVTQSPTHLIKTRGQQVTLRCSPISGHKSVSWYQQVLGQGPQFIFQYYEKEERGRGNFPDRFSARQFPNYSSELNVNALLLGDSALYLCASSLGAGGLNTQYFGPGTRLTVL.

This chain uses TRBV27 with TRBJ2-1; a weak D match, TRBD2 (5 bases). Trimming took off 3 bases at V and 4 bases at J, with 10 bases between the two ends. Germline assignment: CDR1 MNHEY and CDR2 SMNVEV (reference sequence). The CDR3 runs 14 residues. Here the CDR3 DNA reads TGTGCCAGCAGTTTTGAAGGGAGTTACAATGAGCAGTTCTTC. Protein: CASSFEGSYNEQFF.

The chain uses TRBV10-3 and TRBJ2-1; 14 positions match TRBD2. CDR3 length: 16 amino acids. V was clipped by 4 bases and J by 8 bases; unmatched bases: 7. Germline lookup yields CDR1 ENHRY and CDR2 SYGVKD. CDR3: CAISVGTSGSIYEQFF. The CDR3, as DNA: TGTGCCATCAGTGTGGGGACTAGCGGGAGTATATATGAGCAGTTCTTC.

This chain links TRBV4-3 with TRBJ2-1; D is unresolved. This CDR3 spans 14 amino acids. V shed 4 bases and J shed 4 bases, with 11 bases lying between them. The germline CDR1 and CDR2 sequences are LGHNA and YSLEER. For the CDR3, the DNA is TGCGCCAGCAGCCCCGAGACTGCTTACAATGAGCAGTTCTTC. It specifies CASSPETAYNEQFF.

CDR3 sequence: CASSLRQDNEKLFF. The CDR3, as DNA: TGTGCCAGCAGCCTCAGACAGGATAATGAAAAACTGTTTTTT. J is TRBJ1-4 and V is TRBV3-1 (or the pseudogene TRBV3-2); D might be TRBD1 (6 bases). The V gene lost 4 bases and the J gene lost 4 bases, with 10 bases spanning the gap. The CDR3 consists of 14 residues. Looked up from germline, CDR1 is LGHDT and CDR2 is YNNKEL (reference sequence).

This CDR3 is CASSLGQGMNTEAFF. The CDR3 DNA is TGTGCCAGCAGCTTGGGACAAGGGATGAACACTGAAGCTTTCTTT. This chain joins TRBV7-8 and TRBJ1-1; the D gene is possibly TRBD1 (6 bases). Germline V gene data show CDR1 as SGHVS and CDR2 as FQNEAQ. CDR3 size: 15 residues. V was shortened by 3 bases and J by 0 bases, with 11 bases between the two germline ends. Drawing the rest from reference TRBV7-8 and TRBJ1-1, the complete variable domain is GAGVSQSPRYKVAKRGQDVALRCDPISGHVSLFWYQQALGQGPEFLTYFQNEAQLDKSGLPSDRFFAERPEGSVSTLKIQRTQQEDSAVYLCASSLGQGMNTEAFFGQGTRLTVV.

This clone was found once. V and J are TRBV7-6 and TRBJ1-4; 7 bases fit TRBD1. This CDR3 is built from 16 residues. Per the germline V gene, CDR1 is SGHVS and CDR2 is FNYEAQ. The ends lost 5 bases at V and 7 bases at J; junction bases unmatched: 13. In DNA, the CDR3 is TGTGCCAGCAGCCCCTACCACAGGGGCTACGGTGAAAAACTGTTTTTT. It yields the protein CASSPYHRGYGEKLFF.

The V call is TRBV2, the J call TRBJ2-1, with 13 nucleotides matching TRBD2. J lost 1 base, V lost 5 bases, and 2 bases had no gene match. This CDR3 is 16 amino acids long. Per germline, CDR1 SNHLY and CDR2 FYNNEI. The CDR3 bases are TGTGCCAGCAGTAAACTAGCGGGGGGGTCCTACAATGAGCAGTTCTTC. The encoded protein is CASSKLAGGSYNEQFF.

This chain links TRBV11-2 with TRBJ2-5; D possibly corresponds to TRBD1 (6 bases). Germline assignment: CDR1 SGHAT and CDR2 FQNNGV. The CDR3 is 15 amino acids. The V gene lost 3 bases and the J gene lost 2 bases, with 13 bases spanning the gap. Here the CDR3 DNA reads TGTGCCAGCAGCTTCCGCCTGAGGGGGCAAGAGACCCAGTACTTC. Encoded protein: CASSFRLRGQETQYF.